A selection of T cell receptor beta chains follows, all from one sample in a study of response to subunit inactivated influenza vaccine. A single record per CDR3 protein comes from TCRdb applying MiXCR to the RT-PCR reads. The table lists around 750,000 distinct CDR3 sequences, roughly 20% of them singletons, with roughly 10% in the top ten. Sequences were derived from PBMCs from blood, sampled less than 6 days after vaccination. These receptors came from a man aged 45-60 years who received an inactivated influenza vaccine. CDR3s include the opening cysteine and the closing phenylalanine or tryptophan.

v_gene: TRBV6-2/TRBV6-3
j_gene: TRBJ2-1
CDR3aa: CASSYSAGVLENEQFF

v_gene: TRBV12-3/TRBV12-4
j_gene: TRBJ2-7
CDR3aa: CASSSRLADYYEQYF

v_gene: TRBV9
j_gene: TRBJ2-1
CDR3aa: CASSATSPGHNEQFF

v_gene: TRBV9
j_gene: TRBJ2-1
CDR3aa: CASSLSSGALNEQFF

v_gene: TRBV20-1
j_gene: TRBJ1-2
CDR3aa: CSASSGTAANYGYTF

v_gene: TRBV12-3/TRBV12-4
j_gene: TRBJ2-3
CDR3aa: CASTMTNSDTQYF

v_gene: TRBV20-1
j_gene: TRBJ1-5
CDR3aa: CSASPDVNQPQHF

v_gene: TRBV3-1
j_gene: TRBJ1-2
CDR3aa: CASNLQGGGYTF

v_gene: TRBV11-2
j_gene: TRBJ2-1
CDR3aa: CASSLVRGSNEQFF

v_gene: TRBV10-3
j_gene: TRBJ2-3
CDR3aa: CAIRETSGSTDTQYF

v_gene: TRBV10-3
j_gene: TRBJ2-7
CDR3aa: CAISDPTLYEQYF

v_gene: TRBV29-1
j_gene: TRBJ2-7
CDR3aa: CSVLAGAFYEQYF

v_gene: TRBV6-5
j_gene: TRBJ2-1
CDR3aa: CASSYRQDGRDEQFF

v_gene: TRBV2
j_gene: TRBJ2-5
CDR3aa: CASTLNKQETQYF

v_gene: TRBV6-1
j_gene: TRBJ2-7
CDR3aa: CASSGGVLTYEQYF

v_gene: TRBV21-1
j_gene: TRBJ2-1
CDR3aa: CASSNLTSGGPNEQFF

v_gene: TRBV6-5
j_gene: TRBJ2-2
CDR3aa: CASSYSIIGTGELFF

v_gene: TRBV6-5
j_gene: TRBJ2-2
CDR3aa: CASSSPFTGELFF

v_gene: TRBV3-1
j_gene: TRBJ2-1
CDR3aa: CASSFSSGRSNEQFF

v_gene: TRBV5-6
j_gene: TRBJ2-7
CDR3aa: CASSIDRNPYEQYF

v_gene: TRBV9
j_gene: TRBJ2-2
CDR3aa: CASSDRRTARAGELFF

v_gene: TRBV10-3
j_gene: TRBJ2-2
CDR3aa: CAISNLTGRAVNTGELFF

v_gene: TRBV29-1
j_gene: TRBJ1-2
CDR3aa: CSVEGARNYGYTF

v_gene: TRBV9
j_gene: TRBJ2-7
CDR3aa: CASSVGGSGSPYEQYF

v_gene: TRBV29-1
j_gene: TRBJ2-3
CDR3aa: CSVEELAGVADTQYF

v_gene: TRBV7-2
j_gene: TRBJ2-1
CDR3aa: CASSQSGSPYNEQFF

v_gene: TRBV12-3/TRBV12-4
j_gene: TRBJ2-7
CDR3aa: CASSLKTGVEQYF

v_gene: TRBV5-1
j_gene: TRBJ1-1
CDR3aa: CASSLQPGQGGGSEAFF

v_gene: TRBV4-3
j_gene: TRBJ2-1
CDR3aa: CASSQEPGAYNEQFF

v_gene: TRBV29-1
j_gene: TRBJ2-1
CDR3aa: CSVVRPLGNEQFF

v_gene: TRBV29-1
j_gene: TRBJ2-7
CDR3aa: CSAWDSYYEQYF

v_gene: TRBV6-5
j_gene: TRBJ2-1
CDR3aa: CASSYARWDEQFF